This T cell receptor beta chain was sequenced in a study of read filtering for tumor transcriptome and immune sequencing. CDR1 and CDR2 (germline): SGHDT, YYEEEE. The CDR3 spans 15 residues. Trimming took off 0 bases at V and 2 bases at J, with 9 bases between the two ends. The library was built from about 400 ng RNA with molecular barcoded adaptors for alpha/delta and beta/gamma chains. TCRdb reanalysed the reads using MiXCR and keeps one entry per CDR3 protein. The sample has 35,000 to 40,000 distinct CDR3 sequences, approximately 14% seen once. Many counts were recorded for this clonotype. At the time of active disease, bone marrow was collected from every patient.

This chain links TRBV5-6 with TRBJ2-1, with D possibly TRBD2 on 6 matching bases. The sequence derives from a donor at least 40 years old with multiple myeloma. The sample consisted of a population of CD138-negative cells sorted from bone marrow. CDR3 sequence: CASSLGRGPYNEQFF. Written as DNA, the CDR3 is TGTGCCAGCAGCTTGGGGCGGGGTCCCTACAATGAGCAGTTCTTC.